This TCR beta chain was profiled in a study of graft-versus-host responses after intestinal transplantation. Overall study findings and caveats: When patients had graft-donor T cell macrochimerism, their allografts held high graft-versus-host to host-versus-graft clonal ratios.

Researchers placed some 200,000 CFSE-labeled responder cells in culture with some 200,000 irradiated, violet-dye-labeled stimulator cells. Responder CD3+CD4+ and CD3+CD8+ cells that were proliferating and CFSE-low were sorted after the reaction. Profiling relied on immunoSEQ multiplex PCR, and the TCRdb table lists in-frame clones only, not all of them. The profile shows about 21,000 clones, 56% of them singletons. This TCR derives from a human patient who received an intestinal transplant. The sample here was alloreactive CD4+ T cells from a mixed lymphocyte reaction culture, taken before intestinal transplant. Regarding subset: CFSE-low proliferating T cells sorted from roughly six-day pre-transplant mixed lymphocyte reaction (GvH or HvG direction).

The CDR3 DNA sequence: TGTGCCAGCAGTTTCGGGGAATATGGCTACACCTTC. It specifies CASSFGEYGYTF. The chain recombines TRBV6-1 with TRBJ1-2; no definite D call. Germline CDR1 is MNHNS and CDR2 is SASEGT. The CDR3 length is 12 residues. Trimming left V 5 bases short and J 5 bases short, with 9 bases between.